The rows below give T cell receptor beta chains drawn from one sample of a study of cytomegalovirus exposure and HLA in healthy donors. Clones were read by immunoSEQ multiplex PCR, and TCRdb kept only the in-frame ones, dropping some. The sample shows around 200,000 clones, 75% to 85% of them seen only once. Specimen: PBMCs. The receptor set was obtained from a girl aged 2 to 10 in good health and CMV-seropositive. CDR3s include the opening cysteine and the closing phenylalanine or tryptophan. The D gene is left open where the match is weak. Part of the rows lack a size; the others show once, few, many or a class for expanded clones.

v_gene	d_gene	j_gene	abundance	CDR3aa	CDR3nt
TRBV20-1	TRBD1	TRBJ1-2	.	CSARQGGGHTF	TGCAGTGCTAGACAGGGGGGTGGCCACACCTTC
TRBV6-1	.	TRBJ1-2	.	CASSEGSFSRDYGYTF	TGTGCCAGCAGCGAAGGTAGTTTCAGCCGGGACTATGGCTACACCTTC
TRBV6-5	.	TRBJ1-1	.	CASKRAVTGEEAFF	TGTGCCAGCAAGCGAGCAGTTACGGGGGAAGAAGCTTTCTTT
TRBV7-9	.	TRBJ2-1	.	CASSSAGPLSPSEQFF	TGTGCCAGCAGCTCGGCGGGCCCTCTATCGCCTAGTGAGCAGTTCTTC
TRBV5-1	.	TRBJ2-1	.	CASSLDWSSYNEQFF	TGCGCCAGCAGCTTGGACTGGAGCTCCTACAATGAGCAGTTCTTC
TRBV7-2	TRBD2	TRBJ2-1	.	CASSLGIAHSGGQFF	TGTGCCAGCAGCTTAGGGATCGCCCACTCGGGAGGGCAGTTCTTC
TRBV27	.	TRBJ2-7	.	CASSPTSEQYF	TGTGCCAGCAGTCCCACGAGTGAGCAGTACTTC
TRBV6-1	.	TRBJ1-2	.	CASSVRQSTYNYGYTF	TGTGCCAGCAGTGTGAGGCAGTCTACCTACAACTATGGCTACACCTTC
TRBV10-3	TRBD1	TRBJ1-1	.	CAISEMTGRNTEAFF	TGTGCCATCAGTGAGATGACAGGGAGAAACACTGAAGCTTTCTTT
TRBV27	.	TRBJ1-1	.	CASSLSRPQGLTEAFF	TGTGCCAGCAGTTTATCCCGCCCACAGGGACTAACTGAAGCTTTCTTT
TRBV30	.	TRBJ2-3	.	CAWSLTGIPDTRYF	TGTGCCTGGAGTTTAACAGGTATCCCAGATACGCGGTATTTT
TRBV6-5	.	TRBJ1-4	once	CASSENRDEKLFF	TGTGCCAGCAGTGAAAACAGGGACGAAAAACTGTTTTTT
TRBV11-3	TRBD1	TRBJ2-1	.	CASSLVGGASYNEQFF	TGTGCCAGCAGCTTAGTAGGGGGCGCCTCCTACAATGAGCAGTTCTTC
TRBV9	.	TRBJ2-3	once	CASSVVGGAFTDTQYF	TGTGCCAGCAGCGTTGTGGGGGGGGCCTTCACAGATACGCAGTATTTT
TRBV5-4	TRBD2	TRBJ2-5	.	CASSPVAGQETQYF	TGTGCCAGCAGCCCTGTAGCGGGACAAGAGACCCAGTACTTC
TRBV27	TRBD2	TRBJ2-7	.	CASDDHSGSKFYEQYF	TGTGCCAGCGACGACCATAGCGGGAGCAAATTCTACGAGCAGTACTTC
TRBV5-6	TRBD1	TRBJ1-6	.	CASSSMGQGLSPLHF	TGTGCCAGCAGCTCGATGGGACAGGGGCTCTCACCCCTCCACTTT
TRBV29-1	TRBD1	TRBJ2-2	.	CSVLRTGVNTGELFF	TGCAGCGTTCTCAGGACAGGGGTCAACACCGGGGAGCTGTTTTTT
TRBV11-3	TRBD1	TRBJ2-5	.	CASSFTAGTGYQETQYF	TGTGCCAGCAGCTTTACCGCCGGGACAGGGTACCAAGAGACCCAGTACTTC
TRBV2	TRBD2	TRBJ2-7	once	CASSASSGGPYEQYF	TGTGCCAGCAGTGCTTCTAGCGGAGGCCCCTACGAGCAGTACTTC
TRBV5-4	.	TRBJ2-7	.	CASSLVAGSYEQYF	TGTGCCAGCAGCTTGGTGGCAGGCTCCTACGAGCAGTACTTC
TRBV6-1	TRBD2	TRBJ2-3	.	CASSEAPRGGLGNTQYF	TGTGCCAGCAGTGAAGCGCCTCGGGGGGGGCTTGGGAATACGCAGTATTTT
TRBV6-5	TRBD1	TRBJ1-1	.	CASSYDRALNTEAFF	TGTGCCAGCAGTTACGACAGGGCCCTGAACACTGAAGCTTTCTTT
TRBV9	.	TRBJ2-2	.	CASQRNTGELFF	TGTGCCAGTCAGCGGAACACCGGGGAGCTGTTTTTT
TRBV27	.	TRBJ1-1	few	CASSCTQKESTEAFF	TGTGCCAGCAGTTGTACGCAGAAGGAGAGCACTGAAGCTTTCTTT
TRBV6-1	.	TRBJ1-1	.	CASKRVNTEAFF	TGTGCCAGCAAGAGGGTAAACACTGAAGCTTTCTTT
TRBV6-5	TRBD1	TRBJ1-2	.	CASSYLQGAHYGYTF	TGTGCCAGCAGTTATCTACAGGGGGCGCACTATGGCTACACCTTC
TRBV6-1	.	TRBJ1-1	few	CASSEGTANTEAFF	TGTGCCAGCAGTGAAGGTACAGCAAACACTGAAGCTTTCTTT
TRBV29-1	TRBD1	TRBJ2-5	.	CSVSKTGVETQYF	TGCAGCGTTTCTAAGACAGGGGTGGAGACCCAGTACTTC
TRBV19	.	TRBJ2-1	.	CASSIVLGSHEQFF	TGTGCCAGTAGTATAGTATTAGGGAGCCATGAGCAGTTCTTC
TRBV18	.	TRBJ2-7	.	CASSPPSGHGSYEQYF	TGTGCCAGCTCACCACCCTCGGGACACGGCTCCTACGAGCAGTACTTC
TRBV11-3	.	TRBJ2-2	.	CASSPTRSSVGELFF	TGTGCCAGCAGCCCCACCCGTTCTAGCGTCGGGGAGCTGTTTTTT
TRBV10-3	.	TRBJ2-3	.	CAIISGDTQYF	TGTGCCATCATCAGCGGGGATACGCAGTATTTT
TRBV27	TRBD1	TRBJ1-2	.	CASRPYRGRMGGYTF	TGTGCCAGCAGGCCCTACAGGGGGCGGATGGGCGGCTACACCTTC
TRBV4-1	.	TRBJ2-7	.	CASSQDPGFYEQYF	TGCGCCAGCAGCCAAGACCCGGGGTTCTACGAGCAGTACTTC
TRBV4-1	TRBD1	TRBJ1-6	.	CASSQDRRGRSPLHF	TGCGCCAGCAGCCAAGATAGGAGGGGGCGCTCGCCCCTCCACTTT
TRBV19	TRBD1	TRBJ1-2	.	CASSGGTGANYGYTF	TGTGCCAGTAGTGGCGGGACAGGGGCTAACTATGGCTACACCTTC
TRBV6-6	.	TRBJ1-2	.	CASAGGPFYGYTF	TGTGCCAGCGCGGGCGGGCCTTTCTATGGCTACACCTTC
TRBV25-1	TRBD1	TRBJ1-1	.	CASKEQGAYTEAFF	TGTGCCAGCAAAGAACAGGGGGCTTACACTGAAGCTTTCTTT